The text below deals with one T cell receptor (beta chain). This CDR3 is built from 12 residues. Germline V gene lookup returns CDR1 SEHNR and CDR2 FQNEAQ (reference sequence). V lost 5 bases and J 4 bases, leaving 9 bases between the germline ends. The data were produced by immunoSEQ multiplex PCR, yet TCRdb's version contains in-frame clones alone and is incomplete. The table shows tens of thousands of clones, with 84% occurring only once. This sample is drawn from a study of OX40 agonist ivuxolimab in advanced cancers. Study-level background: The study reported partial responses in three patients: one hepatocellular carcinoma, two cutaneous melanoma.

Blood samples were obtained at baseline, cycle 4 day 1, and cycle 7 day 1. V gene TRBV7-9 combines with J gene TRBJ2-7, with D possibly being TRBD1 (5 bases). The specimen was CD4+ or CD8+ T cells sorted from blood, collected in a trial of the OX40 agonist ivuxolimab. The receptor was isolated from an adult with an advanced solid tumor such as melanoma, head and neck, liver or kidney cancer. DNA for the CDR3: TGTGCCAGCAGCGGGGCGAATTACGAGCAGTACTTC. It translates to CASSGANYEQYF.